This T cell receptor (gamma chain) came from a study of fetal and pediatric gammadelta thymocytes (dated by TCRdb to about 2022). Looking at the study overall: The bulk gammadelta thymocyte repertoires, which combined previously published data with newly generated, unpublished data, were used to reinforce a single-cell study of gammadelta thymocyte development. In total, the bulk gammadelta thymocyte repertoire set covered 10 subjects, made up of 7 pediatric thymus donors and 3 fetal thymus donors. Bulk gammadelta thymocyte repertoires combined previously published data (refs 27,28) with unpublished data. Bulk TCR repertoire data were included to raise the number of subjects and reinforce the CDR3 publicity analysis. The investigation overall reported the following: Compared with post-natal repertoires, fetal gammadelta thymocyte repertoires were previously reported to be enriched for TRDV2, TRGV8 and TRGV9 usage, low N additions and public CDR3s.

The CDR3 runs 14 residues from the cysteine to the phenylalanine. Only the CDR3 DNA stays, 42 bases, in frame from base 1. From the germline V gene, CDR1 is EGSNGY and CDR2 is YDSYNSKV. Clipping removes 0 bases from V and 5 bases from J, with 7 as the unmatched junction base count. Instrument used: Illumina MiSeq. The published analysis was carried out like this. To analyze publicity, the Vgamma9Vdelta2 and nonVgamma9Vdelta2 bulk CDR3 files from each subject were merged so that every subject had one combined repertoire. Using base R and dplyr, each CDR3 amino acid sequence was checked across 9 single-cell datasets and about 10 bulk repertoires to give a publicity score ranging from 0 to 19. With CATT, TCRdb called clones again from the public reads; duplicate DNA rows were later joined. TCRdb, not the authors, supplied the V and J calls. The sample yields some 390 gamma-chain clones; around 4.5% were counted once. 12% of the sample is in the top ten clones.

Thymocytes were stained with Zombie NIR viability dye plus antibodies to CD3 (UCHT1), TCRgammadelta (11F2), TCRVgamma9 (IMMU360) and TCRVdelta2 (IMMU389). TRD and TRG CDR3 repertoires were generated in bulk, separately, from sorted Vgamma9Vdelta2 and nonVgamma9Vdelta2 gammadelta thymocytes obtained from human fetal and pediatric thymuses. Children undergoing cardiac surgery in Belgium were the source of the pediatric thymus tissue. The pediatric thymus donors in the study ranged in age from roughly 1 to 11 years. Thymic cell suspensions were made from fetal and post-natal thymuses as previously described. NonVgamma9Vdelta2 thymocytes were sorted as CD3+ gammadeltaTCR+ cells that did not have the Vgamma9+Vdelta2+ phenotype. A FACS Aria III cell sorter (BD Biosciences) was used to carry out the cell sorting. This clone is characterized as medium-sized (0.01 to 0.1%). Its antigen remains unidentified. No base quality information exists; no much larger clone differs at one position.

This receptor was taken from a child who underwent cardiac surgery and was recorded as healthy. Input material: non-Vgamma9Vdelta2 gamma-delta T cells from the thymus. What the cell subset or site label conveys for this sample: CD3+gammadeltaTCR+ thymocytes not co-expressing Vgamma9 and Vdelta2. The chain couples TRGV2 to TRGJ1 or TRGJ2. The CDR3 protein sequence reads: CATWDGPRNYKKLF. The nucleotides are TGTGCCACCTGGGACGGGCCTCGTAATTATAAGAAACTCTTT.